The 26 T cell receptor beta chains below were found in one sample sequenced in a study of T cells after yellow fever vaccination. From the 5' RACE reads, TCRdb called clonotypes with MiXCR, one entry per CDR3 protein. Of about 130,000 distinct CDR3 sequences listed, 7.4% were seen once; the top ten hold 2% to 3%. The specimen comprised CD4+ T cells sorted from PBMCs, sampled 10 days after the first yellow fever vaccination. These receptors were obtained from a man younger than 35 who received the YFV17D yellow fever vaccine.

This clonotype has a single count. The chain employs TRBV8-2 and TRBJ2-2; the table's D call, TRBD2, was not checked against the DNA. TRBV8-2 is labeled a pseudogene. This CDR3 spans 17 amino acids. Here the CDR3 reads CAISPGAGLANTGELFF. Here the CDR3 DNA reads TGTGCCATCAGCCCTGGGGCGGGACTAGCCAACACCGGGGAGCTGTTTTTT.

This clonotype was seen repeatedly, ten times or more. In nucleotides, the CDR3 is TGTGCCAGCAGTCCGTCGGGACAGTATGAAAAACTGTTTTTT. This gives the protein CASSPSGQYEKLFF. The chain uses TRBV6-5 and TRBJ1-4, with 7 nucleotides matching TRBD1. Germline CDR1 MNHEY, CDR2 SVGAGI. CDR3 length: 14 amino acids. The junction had 6 bases not matched to a gene; V was cut back by 5 bases and J by 6 bases.

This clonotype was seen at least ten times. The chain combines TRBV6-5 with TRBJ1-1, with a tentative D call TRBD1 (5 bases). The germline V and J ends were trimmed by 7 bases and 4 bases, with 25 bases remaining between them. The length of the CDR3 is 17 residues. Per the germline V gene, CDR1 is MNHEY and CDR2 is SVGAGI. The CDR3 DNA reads TGTGCCAGCATCGACTGGGTCTGGGGGAGGGGAATCACTGAAGCTTTCTTT. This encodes CASIDWVWGRGITEAFF.

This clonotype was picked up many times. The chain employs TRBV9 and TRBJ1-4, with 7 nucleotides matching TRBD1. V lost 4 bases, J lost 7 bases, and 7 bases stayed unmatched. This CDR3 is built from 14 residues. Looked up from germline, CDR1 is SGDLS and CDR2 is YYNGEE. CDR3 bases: TGTGCCAGCAGCTCCGACAGGGTTGCTGAAAAACTGTTTTTT. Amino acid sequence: CASSSDRVAEKLFF.

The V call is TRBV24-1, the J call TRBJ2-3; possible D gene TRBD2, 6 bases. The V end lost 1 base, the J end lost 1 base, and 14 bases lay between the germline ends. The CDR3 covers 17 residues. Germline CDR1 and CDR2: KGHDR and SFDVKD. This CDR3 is CATSDFRRGAGTDTQYF. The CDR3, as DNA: TGTGCCACCAGTGATTTCAGGCGGGGAGCGGGCACAGATACGCAGTATTTT.

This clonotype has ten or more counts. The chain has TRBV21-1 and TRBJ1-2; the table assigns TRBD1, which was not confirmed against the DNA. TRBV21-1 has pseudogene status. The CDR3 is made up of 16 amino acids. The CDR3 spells CASSKARRGYNYGYTF. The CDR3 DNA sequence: TGTGCCAGCAGCAAAGCGCGCAGGGGGTACAACTATGGCTACACCTTC.

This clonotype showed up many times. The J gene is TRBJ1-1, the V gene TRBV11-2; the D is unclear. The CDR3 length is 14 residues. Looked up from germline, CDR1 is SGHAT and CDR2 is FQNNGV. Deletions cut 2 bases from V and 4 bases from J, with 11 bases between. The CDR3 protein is CASSLTWEATEAFF. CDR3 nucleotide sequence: TGTGCCAGCAGCTTAACATGGGAGGCCACTGAAGCTTTCTTT. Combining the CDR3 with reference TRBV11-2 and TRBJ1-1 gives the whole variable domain EAGVAQSPRYKIIEKRQSVAFWCNPISGHATLYWYQQILGQGPKLLIQFQNNGVVDDSQLPKDRFSAERLKGVDSTLKIQPAKLEDSAVYLCASSLTWEATEAFFGQGTRLTVV.

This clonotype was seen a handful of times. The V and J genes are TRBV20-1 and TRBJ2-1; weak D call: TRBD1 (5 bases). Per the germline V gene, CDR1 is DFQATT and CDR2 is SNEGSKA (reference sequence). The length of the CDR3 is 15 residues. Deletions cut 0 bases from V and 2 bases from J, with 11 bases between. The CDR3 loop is CSARDRGRAYNEQFF. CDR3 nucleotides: TGCAGTGCTAGAGATCGAGGCAGGGCCTACAATGAGCAGTTCTTC.

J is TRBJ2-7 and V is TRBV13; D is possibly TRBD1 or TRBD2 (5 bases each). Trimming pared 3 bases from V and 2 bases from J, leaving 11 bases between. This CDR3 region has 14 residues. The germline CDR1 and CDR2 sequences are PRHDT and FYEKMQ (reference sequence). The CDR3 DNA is TGTGCCAGCAGCTTGCCGGGACCTACCTACGAGCAGTACTTC. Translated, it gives CASSLPGPTYEQYF.

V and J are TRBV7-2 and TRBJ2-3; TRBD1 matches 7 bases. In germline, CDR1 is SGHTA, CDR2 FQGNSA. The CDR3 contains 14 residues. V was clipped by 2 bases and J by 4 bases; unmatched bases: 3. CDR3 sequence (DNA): TGTGCCAGCAGCTTACAACAGGGGTCAGATACGCAGTATTTT. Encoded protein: CASSLQQGSDTQYF.

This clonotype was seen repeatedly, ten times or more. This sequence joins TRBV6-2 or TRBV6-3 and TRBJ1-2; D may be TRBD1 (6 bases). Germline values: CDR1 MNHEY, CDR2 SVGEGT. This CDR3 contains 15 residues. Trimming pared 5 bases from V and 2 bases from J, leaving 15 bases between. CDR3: CASSPDSRVNYGYTF. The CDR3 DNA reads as TGTGCCAGCAGTCCGGACAGCCGAGTGAACTATGGCTACACCTTC.

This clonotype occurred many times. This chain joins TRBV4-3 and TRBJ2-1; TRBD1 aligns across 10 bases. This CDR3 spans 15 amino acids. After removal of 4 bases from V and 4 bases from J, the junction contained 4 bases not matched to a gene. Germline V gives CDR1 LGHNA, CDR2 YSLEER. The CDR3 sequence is CASSRGQGGYNEQFF. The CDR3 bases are TGCGCCAGCAGCCGTGGACAGGGGGGGTACAATGAGCAGTTCTTC.

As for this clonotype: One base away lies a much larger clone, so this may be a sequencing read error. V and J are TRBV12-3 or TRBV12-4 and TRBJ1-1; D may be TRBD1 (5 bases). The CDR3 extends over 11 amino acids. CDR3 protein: CGSFGGTEAFF. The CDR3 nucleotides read TGTGGCAGCTTTGGGGGAACTGAAGCTTTCTTT.

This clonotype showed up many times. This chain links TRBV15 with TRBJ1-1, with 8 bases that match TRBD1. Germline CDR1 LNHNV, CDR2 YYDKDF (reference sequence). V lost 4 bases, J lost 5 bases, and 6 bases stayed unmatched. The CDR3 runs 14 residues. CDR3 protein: CATSTGQGETEAFF. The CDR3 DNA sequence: TGTGCCACCAGCACCGGACAGGGAGAAACTGAAGCTTTCTTT.

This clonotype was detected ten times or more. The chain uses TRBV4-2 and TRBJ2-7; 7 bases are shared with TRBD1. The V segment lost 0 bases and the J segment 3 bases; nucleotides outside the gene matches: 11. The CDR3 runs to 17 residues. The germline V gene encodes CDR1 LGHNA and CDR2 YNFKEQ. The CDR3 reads CASSQEGDSPIYYEQYF. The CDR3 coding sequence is TGTGCCAGCAGCCAAGAGGGGGACAGTCCCATTTACTACGAGCAGTACTTC.

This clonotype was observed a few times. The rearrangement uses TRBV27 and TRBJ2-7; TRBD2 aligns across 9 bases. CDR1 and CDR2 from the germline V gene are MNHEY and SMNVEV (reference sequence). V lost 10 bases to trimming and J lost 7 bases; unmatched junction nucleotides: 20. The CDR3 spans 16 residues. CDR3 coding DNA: TGTGCCACCACGGCGGGGGGGCCCAGCGGTTACGAAGAGCAGTACTTC. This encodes CATTAGGPSGYEEQYF.

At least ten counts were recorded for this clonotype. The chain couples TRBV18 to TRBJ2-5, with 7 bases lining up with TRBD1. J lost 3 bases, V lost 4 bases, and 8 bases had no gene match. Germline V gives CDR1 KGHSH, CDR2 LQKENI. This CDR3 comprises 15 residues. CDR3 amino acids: CASSRSTGSEETQYF. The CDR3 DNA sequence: TGTGCCAGCTCACGATCGACAGGGTCGGAAGAGACCCAGTACTTC.

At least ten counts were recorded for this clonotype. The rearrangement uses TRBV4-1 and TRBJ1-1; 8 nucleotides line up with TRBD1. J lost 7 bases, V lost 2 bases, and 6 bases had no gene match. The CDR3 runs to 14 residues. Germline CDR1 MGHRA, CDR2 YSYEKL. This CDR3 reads CASSQPTGEDEAFF. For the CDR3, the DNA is TGCGCCAGCAGCCAACCGACAGGGGAGGATGAAGCTTTCTTT.

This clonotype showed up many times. CDR3 nucleotides: TGTGCCAGCAGCCGGGGCGGGCTGGGGGCAGCAACAGATACGCAGTATTTT. It codes for CASSRGGLGAATDTQYF. The chain combines TRBV5-4 with TRBJ2-3, with D perhaps TRBD1 (6 bases). Germline V lookup: CDR1 SGHNT, CDR2 YYREEE (reference sequence). This CDR3 has 17 residues. Trimming pared 4 bases from V and 3 bases from J, leaving 21 bases between.

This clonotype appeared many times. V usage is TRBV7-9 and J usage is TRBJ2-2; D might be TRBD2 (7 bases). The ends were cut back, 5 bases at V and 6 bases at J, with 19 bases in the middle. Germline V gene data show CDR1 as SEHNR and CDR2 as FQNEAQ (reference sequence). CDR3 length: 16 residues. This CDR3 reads CASSPLVRGAAGELFF. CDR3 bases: TGTGCCAGCAGCCCCCTGGTACGGGGGGCCGCCGGGGAGCTGTTTTTT.

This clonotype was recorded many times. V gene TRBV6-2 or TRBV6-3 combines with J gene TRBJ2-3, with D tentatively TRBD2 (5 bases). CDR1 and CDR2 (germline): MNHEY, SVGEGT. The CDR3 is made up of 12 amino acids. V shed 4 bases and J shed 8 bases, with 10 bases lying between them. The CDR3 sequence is CASSFVGSTQYF. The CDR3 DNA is TGTGCCAGCAGTTTCGTGGGGAGTACGCAGTATTTT.

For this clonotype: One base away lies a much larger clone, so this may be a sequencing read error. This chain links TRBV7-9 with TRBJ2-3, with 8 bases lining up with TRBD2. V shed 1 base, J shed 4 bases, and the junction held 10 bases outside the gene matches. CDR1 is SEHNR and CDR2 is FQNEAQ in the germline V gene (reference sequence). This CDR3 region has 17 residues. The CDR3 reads CASSLGGSGASPDTQYF. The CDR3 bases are TGTGCCAGCAGCTTAGGTGGTAGCGGGGCCAGCCCAGATACGCAGTATTTT.

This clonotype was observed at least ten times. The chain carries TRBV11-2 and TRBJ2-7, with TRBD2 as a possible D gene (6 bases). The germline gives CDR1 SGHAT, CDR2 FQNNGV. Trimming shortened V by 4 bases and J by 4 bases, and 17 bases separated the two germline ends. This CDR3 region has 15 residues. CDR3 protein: CASSSPGGGGYEQYV. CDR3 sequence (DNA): TGTGCCAGCAGCTCCCCCGGGGGTGGGGGATACGAGCAGTACGTC.

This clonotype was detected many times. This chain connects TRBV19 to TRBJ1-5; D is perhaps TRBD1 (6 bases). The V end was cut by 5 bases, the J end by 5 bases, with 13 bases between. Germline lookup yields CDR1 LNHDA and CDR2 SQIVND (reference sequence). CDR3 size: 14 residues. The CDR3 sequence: CASSRRQGYQPQHF. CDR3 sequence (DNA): TGTGCCAGTAGTCGGCGGCAGGGGTATCAGCCCCAGCATTTT.

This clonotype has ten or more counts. For the CDR3, the DNA is TGTGCCAGCAGCTACGGACTCGGGGCAGATACGCAGTATTTT. It yields the protein CASSYGLGADTQYF. The genes are TRBV5-7 and TRBJ2-3; D is perhaps TRBD2 (5 bases). TRBV5-7 is designated an ORF whose function remains uncertain. The V and J ends lost 3 bases and 4 bases respectively, with 12 bases between them. The CDR3 length is 14 residues.

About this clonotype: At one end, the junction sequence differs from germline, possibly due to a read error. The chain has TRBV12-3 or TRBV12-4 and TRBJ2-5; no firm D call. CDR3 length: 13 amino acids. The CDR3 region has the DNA TGTGCCAGCAGTTTGATCCTAGGAGAGAACCAGTACTTC. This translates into CASSLILGENQYF.